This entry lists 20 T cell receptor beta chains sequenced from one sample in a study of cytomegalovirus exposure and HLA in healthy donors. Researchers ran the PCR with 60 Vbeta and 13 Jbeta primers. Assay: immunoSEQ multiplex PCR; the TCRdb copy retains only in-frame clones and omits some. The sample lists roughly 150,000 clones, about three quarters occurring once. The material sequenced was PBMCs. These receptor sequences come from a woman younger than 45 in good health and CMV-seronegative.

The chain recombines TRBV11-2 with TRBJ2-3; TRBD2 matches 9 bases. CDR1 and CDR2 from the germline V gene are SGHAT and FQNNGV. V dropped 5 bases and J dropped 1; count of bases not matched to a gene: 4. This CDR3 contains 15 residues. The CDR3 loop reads CASSLRLAGTDTQYF. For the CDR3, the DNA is TGTGCCAGCAGCCTTAGACTAGCGGGCACAGATACGCAGTATTTT.

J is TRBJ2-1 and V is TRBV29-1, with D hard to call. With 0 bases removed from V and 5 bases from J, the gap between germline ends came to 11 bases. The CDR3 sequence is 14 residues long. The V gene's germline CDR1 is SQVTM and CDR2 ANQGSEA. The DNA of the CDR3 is TGCAGCGTTGAAGAACGTGGCAGAAACAATGAGCAGTTCTTC. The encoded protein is CSVEERGRNNEQFF.

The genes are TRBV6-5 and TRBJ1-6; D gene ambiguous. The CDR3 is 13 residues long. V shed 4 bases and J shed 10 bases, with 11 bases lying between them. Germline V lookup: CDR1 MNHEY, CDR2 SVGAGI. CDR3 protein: CASSLEGGSPLHF. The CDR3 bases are TGTGCCAGCAGTTTGGAGGGAGGATCACCCCTCCACTTT.

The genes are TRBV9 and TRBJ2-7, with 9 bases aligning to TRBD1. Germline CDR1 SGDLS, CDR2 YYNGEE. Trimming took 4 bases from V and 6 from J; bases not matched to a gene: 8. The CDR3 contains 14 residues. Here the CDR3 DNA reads TGTGCCAGCAGCCCGGGACAGGGAAGAGGCGAGCAGTACTTC. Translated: CASSPGQGRGEQYF.

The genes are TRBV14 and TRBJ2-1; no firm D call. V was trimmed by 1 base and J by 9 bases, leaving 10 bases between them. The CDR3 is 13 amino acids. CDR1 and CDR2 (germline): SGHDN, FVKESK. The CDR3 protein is CASSQGLRREQFF. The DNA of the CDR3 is TGTGCCAGCAGCCAAGGATTGCGCCGTGAGCAGTTCTTC.

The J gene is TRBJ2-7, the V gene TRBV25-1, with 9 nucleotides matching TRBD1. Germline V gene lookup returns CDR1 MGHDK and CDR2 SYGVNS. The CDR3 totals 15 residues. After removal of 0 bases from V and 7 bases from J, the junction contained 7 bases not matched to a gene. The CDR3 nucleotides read TGTGCCAGCAGTGAATATCCCGGGACAGGGCGGGAGCAGTACTTC. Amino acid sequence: CASSEYPGTGREQYF.

In DNA form, the CDR3 reads TGTGCCAGCAGCCAAGGGACAGTAGAGAACACCGGGGAGCTGTTTTTT. Translating it yields CASSQGTVENTGELFF. The rearrangement joins TRBV4-2 to TRBJ2-2; TRBD1 is a possible D gene (6 bases). V shed 1 base and J shed 1 base, with 10 bases lying between them. The germline CDR1 and CDR2 sequences are LGHNA and YNFKEQ. The CDR3 spans 16 residues.

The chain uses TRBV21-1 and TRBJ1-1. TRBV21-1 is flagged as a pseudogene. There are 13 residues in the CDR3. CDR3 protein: CASILGGTFEAFF. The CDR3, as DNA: TGTGCCAGCATCCTGGGGGGTACGTTTGAAGCTTTCTTT.

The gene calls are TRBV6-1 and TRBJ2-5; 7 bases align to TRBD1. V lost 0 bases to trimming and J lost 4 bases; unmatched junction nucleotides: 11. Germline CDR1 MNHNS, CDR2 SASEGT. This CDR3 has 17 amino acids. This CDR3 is CASSEASPLRDRETQYF. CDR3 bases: TGTGCCAGCAGTGAAGCGAGTCCTCTCCGGGACAGAGAGACCCAGTACTTC.

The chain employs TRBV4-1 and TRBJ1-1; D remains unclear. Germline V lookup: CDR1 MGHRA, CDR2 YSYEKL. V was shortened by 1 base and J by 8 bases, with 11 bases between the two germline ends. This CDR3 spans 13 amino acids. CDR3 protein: CASSQGSRGEAFF. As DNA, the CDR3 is TGCGCCAGCAGCCAAGGTTCTCGCGGGGAAGCTTTCTTT.

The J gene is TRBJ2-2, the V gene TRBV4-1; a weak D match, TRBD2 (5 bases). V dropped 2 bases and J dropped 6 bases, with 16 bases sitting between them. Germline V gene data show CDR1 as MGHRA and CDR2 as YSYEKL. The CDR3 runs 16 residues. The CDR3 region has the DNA TGCGCCAGCAGCCAAACCCCCCCTAGCTTGCCCGGGGAGCTGTTTTTT. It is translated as CASSQTPPSLPGELFF.

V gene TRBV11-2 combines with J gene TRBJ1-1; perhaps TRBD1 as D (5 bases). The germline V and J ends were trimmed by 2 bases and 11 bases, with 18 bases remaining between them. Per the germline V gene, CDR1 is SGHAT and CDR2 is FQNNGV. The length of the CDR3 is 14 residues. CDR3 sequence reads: CASSLFRAREWAFF. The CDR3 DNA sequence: TGTGCCAGCAGCTTATTCAGGGCCCGTGAATGGGCTTTCTTT.

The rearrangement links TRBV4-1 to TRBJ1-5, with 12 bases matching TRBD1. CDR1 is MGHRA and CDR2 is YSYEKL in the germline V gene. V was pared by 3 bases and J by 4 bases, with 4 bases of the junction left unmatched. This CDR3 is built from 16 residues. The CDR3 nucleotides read TGCGCCAGCAGCCAGCCGGGACAGGGGGCGAATCAGCCCCAGCATTTT. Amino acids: CASSQPGQGANQPQHF.

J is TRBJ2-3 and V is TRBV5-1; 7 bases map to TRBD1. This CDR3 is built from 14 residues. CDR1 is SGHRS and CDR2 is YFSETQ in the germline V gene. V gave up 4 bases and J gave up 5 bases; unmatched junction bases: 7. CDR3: CASSPGTVRDTQYF. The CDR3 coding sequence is TGCGCCAGCAGCCCCGGGACAGTTCGAGATACGCAGTATTTT.

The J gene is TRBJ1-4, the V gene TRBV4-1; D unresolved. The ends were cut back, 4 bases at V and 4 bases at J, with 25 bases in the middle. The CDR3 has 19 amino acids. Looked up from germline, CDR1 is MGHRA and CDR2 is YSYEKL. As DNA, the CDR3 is TGCGCCAGCAGCCGAGAGGATCGAACAGCCTCCGCGAGTAATGAAAAACTGTTTTTT. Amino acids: CASSREDRTASASNEKLFF.

CDR3 nucleotides: TGTGCCAGCAGCCCGACAGGGTGGGAGACCCAGTACTTC. It encodes CASSPTGWETQYF. V usage is TRBV7-9 and J usage is TRBJ2-5; 7 nucleotides agree with TRBD1. The length of the CDR3 is 13 residues. In germline, CDR1 is SEHNR, CDR2 FQNEAQ (reference sequence). The V segment lost 5 bases and the J segment 5 bases; nucleotides outside the gene matches: 5.

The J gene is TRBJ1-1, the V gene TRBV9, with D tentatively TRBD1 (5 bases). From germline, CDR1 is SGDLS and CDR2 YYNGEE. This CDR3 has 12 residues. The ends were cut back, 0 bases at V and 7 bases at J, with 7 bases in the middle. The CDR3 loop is CASSVAGNEAFF. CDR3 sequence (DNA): TGTGCCAGCAGCGTAGCAGGGAATGAAGCTTTCTTT.

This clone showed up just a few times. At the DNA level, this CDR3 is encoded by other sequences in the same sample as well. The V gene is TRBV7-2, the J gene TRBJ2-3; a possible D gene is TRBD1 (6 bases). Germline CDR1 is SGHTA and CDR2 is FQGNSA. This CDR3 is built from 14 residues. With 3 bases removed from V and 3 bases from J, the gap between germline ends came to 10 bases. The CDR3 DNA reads TGTGCCAGCAGCTTGCGCAGGGGTACAGATACGCAGTATTTT. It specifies CASSLRRGTDTQYF.

In nucleotides, the CDR3 is TGTGCCAGCAGCTTGGGAACAGGGTACTATGGCTACACCTTC. Protein: CASSLGTGYYGYTF. The chain is built from TRBV5-4 and TRBJ1-2, with D possibly being TRBD1 (6 bases). The ends were cut back, 0 bases at V and 3 bases at J, with 9 bases in the middle. CDR1 SGHNT and CDR2 YYREEE come from the germline V gene (reference sequence). This CDR3 is 14 amino acids long.

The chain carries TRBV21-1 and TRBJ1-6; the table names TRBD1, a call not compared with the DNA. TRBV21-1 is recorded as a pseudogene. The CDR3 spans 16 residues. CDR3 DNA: TGTGCCAGCACCCCCGGACAGGGACTTCGTAATTCACCCCTCCACTTT. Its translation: CASTPGQGLRNSPLHF.